A selection of T cell receptor beta chains follows, all from one sample in a study of blood T cell repertoires in COVID-19. Some clones are missing from TCRdb's copy, which holds only in-frame ones; the method was immunoSEQ multiplex PCR. The sample consists of 250,000 to 300,000 clones, around 89% of them appearing once. Sequenced material: peripheral blood. The receptors were sampled from a woman in her twenties or thirties who had recovered from COVID-19. Each CDR3 is given with its conserved first and last residue. The D gene is left open where the match is weak. Clone size is shown for a subset of rows, as once, few, many or a class of expanded clone.

J	size	V	D	CDR3	DNA
TRBJ2-3	.	TRBV28	TRBD2	CASSLRFGRADTQYF	TGTGCCAGCAGTTTAAGGTTTGGGAGGGCAGATACGCAGTATTTT
TRBJ2-1	.	TRBV19	TRBD2	CASSKQRGSYNEQFF	TGTGCCAGTAGTAAACAGCGGGGCTCCTACAATGAGCAGTTCTTC
TRBJ1-6	.	TRBV30	.	CAWSRRDTYNSPLHF	TGTGCCTGGAGTCGCCGGGACACCTATAATTCACCCCTCCACTTT
TRBJ1-3	.	TRBV28	.	CASSLSGNTIYF	TGTGCCAGCAGCCTCTCTGGAAACACCATATATTTT
TRBJ1-2	.	TRBV5-1	TRBD1	CASSKDRGYGYTF	TGCGCCAGCAGCAAGGACAGGGGCTATGGCTACACCTTC
TRBJ2-7	.	TRBV5-1	.	CASSSRGISSYEQYF	TGCGCCAGCAGCTCCCGGGGGATCAGCTCCTACGAGCAGTACTTC
TRBJ2-1	.	TRBV28	.	CASSLERGSSYNEQFF	TGTGCCAGCAGTTTAGAACGGGGGAGCTCCTACAATGAGCAGTTCTTC
TRBJ1-5	.	TRBV9	TRBD1	CASSHGTGNQPQHF	TGTGCCAGCAGCCACGGGACAGGGAATCAGCCCCAGCATTTT
TRBJ1-6	once	TRBV5-1	TRBD1	CASSLTGVDSPLHF	TGCGCCAGCAGCCTGACAGGGGTTGATTCACCCCTCCACTTT
TRBJ2-5	.	TRBV5-4	TRBD1	CASSIKGAQETQYF	TGTGCCAGCAGCATCAAGGGGGCTCAAGAGACCCAGTACTTC
TRBJ2-3	.	TRBV18	TRBD1	CASSPPGTVRTDTQYF	TGTGCCAGCTCACCACCCGGGACAGTACGCACAGATACGCAGTATTTT
TRBJ1-2	.	TRBV29-1	.	CSGRLGYTF	TGCAGTGGCAGACTGGGCTACACCTTC
TRBJ2-3	once	TRBV4-1	TRBD2	CASSQLLAEDTQYF	TGCGCCAGCAGCCAACTCCTAGCGGAAGATACGCAGTATTTT
TRBJ1-1	.	TRBV3-1/TRBV3-2	.	CASCHRENTEAFF	TGTGCCAGCTGCCACAGGGAGAACACTGAAGCTTTCTTT
TRBJ1-2	.	TRBV5-1	.	CASSLAPGDGYTF	TGCGCCAGCAGCTTGGCCCCGGGAGATGGCTACACCTTC
TRBJ2-7	.	TRBV28	TRBD1	CASLEQGSSYEQYF	TGTGCCAGCCTCGAACAGGGGAGCTCCTACGAGCAGTACTTC
TRBJ2-7	.	TRBV5-1	.	CASSSSSYEQYF	TGCGCCAGCAGCTCCAGCTCCTACGAGCAGTACTTC
TRBJ1-2	.	TRBV6-2/TRBV6-3	.	CASSTNRDYGYTF	TGTGCCAGCAGCACCAACAGGGACTATGGCTACACCTTC
TRBJ2-7	.	TRBV3-1/TRBV3-2	TRBD1	CASSLGTGPYEQYF	TGTGCCAGCAGCCTCGGGACAGGTCCCTACGAGCAGTACTTC
TRBJ2-1	.	TRBV27	TRBD2	CASSPQAGDGYNEQFF	TGTGCCAGCAGTCCCCAAGCGGGGGACGGGTACAATGAGCAGTTCTTC
TRBJ2-5	.	TRBV18	.	CASSPPVGSSAEETQYF	TGTGCCAGCTCACCACCGGTTGGGAGCAGCGCTGAAGAGACCCAGTACTTC
TRBJ1-2	.	TRBV18	.	CASSPGGAGYGYTF	TGTGCCAGCTCACCAGGGGGCGCAGGGTATGGCTACACCTTC
TRBJ2-3	.	TRBV7-2	TRBD1	CASSLDRALGTQYF	TGTGCCAGCAGCTTGGACAGGGCTTTAGGTACGCAGTATTTT
TRBJ2-4	.	TRBV4-1	.	CASSQDILLAKNIQYF	TGCGCCAGCAGCCAAGATATACTACTAGCCAAAAACATTCAGTACTTC
TRBJ1-2	.	TRBV4-2	TRBD1	CASSPRTGKNGYTF	TGTGCCAGCAGCCCCCGGACAGGGAAAAATGGCTACACCTTC
TRBJ2-1	.	TRBV24-1	TRBD2	CATSDGGGITYNEQFF	TGTGCCACCAGTGATGGGGGGGGGATAACTTACAATGAGCAGTTCTTC
TRBJ1-1	.	TRBV2	.	CASRSGWAEAFF	TGTGCCAGCAGGTCGGGGTGGGCTGAAGCTTTCTTT
TRBJ2-3	.	TRBV7-3	TRBD2	CASSAPSGGTDTQYF	TGTGCCAGCAGCGCACCTAGCGGGGGAACAGATACGCAGTATTTT
TRBJ2-5	.	TRBV19	TRBD2	CASSIAGGLRETQYF	TGTGCCAGTAGTATAGCGGGGGGGCTCAGAGAGACCCAGTACTTC
TRBJ1-1	.	TRBV18	.	CASSPPTSMGLEAFF	TGTGCCAGCTCACCACCTACGAGTATGGGGCTAGAAGCTTTCTTT
TRBJ2-1	.	TRBV29-1	TRBD1	CSALRDSASYNEQFF	TGCAGCGCTCTACGGGACAGTGCCTCCTACAATGAGCAGTTCTTC
TRBJ1-3	.	TRBV5-1	.	CASSPPGRVGNTIYF	TGCGCCAGCAGCCCTCCGGGGAGGGTTGGAAACACCATATATTTT
TRBJ1-2	.	TRBV7-9	.	CASSPAGGNYGYTF	TGTGCCAGCAGCCCAGCGGGCGGGAACTATGGCTACACCTTC
TRBJ1-2	.	TRBV28	TRBD1	CASRSRTGGDLHYGYTF	TGTGCCAGCAGAAGTAGGACAGGGGGCGATTTGCACTATGGCTACACCTTC
TRBJ1-3	.	TRBV15	TRBD1	CATSRWTGSGNTIYF	TGTGCCACCAGCAGGTGGACAGGCTCTGGAAACACCATATATTTT
TRBJ1-1	many	TRBV15	.	CATSREMISGEAAFF	TGTGCCACCAGCAGAGAAATGATCTCGGGGGAGGCAGCTTTCTTT
TRBJ1-6	.	TRBV20-1	.	CSASQGTGSPLHF	TGCAGTGCTAGTCAGGGAACGGGTTCACCCCTCCACTTT
TRBJ2-3	.	TRBV7-9	TRBD2	CASSGSTSGATDTQYF	TGTGCCAGCAGCGGGAGTACTAGCGGGGCTACAGATACGCAGTATTTT
TRBJ1-6	.	TRBV5-6	.	CASSPRSRGYNSPLHF	TGTGCCAGCAGCCCCCGGTCACGAGGATATAATTCACCCCTCCACTTT
TRBJ2-1	.	TRBV2	.	CASSQIASSYNEQFF	TGTGCCAGCAGTCAGATAGCCAGCTCCTACAATGAGCAGTTCTTC
TRBJ1-1	.	TRBV11-1	TRBD1	CASSGDSSGDTEAFF	TGTGCCAGCAGCGGGGACAGTTCGGGGGACACTGAAGCTTTCTTT
TRBJ1-2	.	TRBV3-1/TRBV3-2	.	CASSQDVTGYYGYTF	TGTGCCAGCAGCCAAGACGTAACAGGCTACTATGGCTACACCTTC
TRBJ1-1	.	TRBV27	TRBD1	CASSWGQADTEAFF	TGTGCCAGCAGCTGGGGACAGGCAGACACTGAAGCTTTCTTT
TRBJ2-7	.	TRBV6-5	.	CASLGSSYEQYF	TGTGCCAGCCTTGGGAGCTCCTACGAGCAGTACTTC
TRBJ2-1	.	TRBV5-5	TRBD2	CASSVQLAPGGNEQFF	TGTGCCAGCAGCGTTCAACTAGCCCCGGGGGGAAATGAGCAGTTCTTC
TRBJ1-6	once	TRBV6-5	.	CASSPGRYNSPLHF	TGTGCCAGCAGTCCAGGGAGGTATAATTCACCCCTCCACTTT
TRBJ1-5	.	TRBV19	.	CASSIRGAGNQPQHF	TGTGCCAGTAGTATACGGGGGGCAGGGAATCAGCCCCAGCATTTT
TRBJ1-1	few	TRBV7-9	.	CASGIGQLNTEAFF	TGTGCCAGCGGTATTGGACAGCTGAACACTGAAGCTTTCTTT
TRBJ2-5	.	TRBV29-1	.	CSVLPTRRQETQYF	TGCAGCGTTCTACCGACGCGGAGGCAAGAGACCCAGTACTTC
TRBJ1-2	.	TRBV7-2	TRBD1	CASSLSTGGAGYGYTF	TGTGCCAGCAGCTTAAGTACAGGGGGCGCGGGCTATGGCTACACCTTC
TRBJ2-2	.	TRBV29-1	.	CSVVRGNTGELFF	TGCAGCGTTGTTAGAGGGAACACCGGGGAGCTGTTTTTT
TRBJ1-2	.	TRBV4-1	.	CASSQDFSGVGGYTF	TGCGCCAGCAGCCAAGATTTTTCCGGGGTCGGTGGCTACACCTTC
TRBJ1-5	.	TRBV10-3	TRBD1	CAISESATGDQPQHF	TGTGCCATCAGTGAGTCGGCGACAGGGGATCAGCCCCAGCATTTT
TRBJ1-2	few	TRBV5-8	.	CASSLDIQGTHGYTF	TGTGCCAGCAGCTTGGATATACAGGGAACACATGGCTACACCTTC
TRBJ1-2	.	TRBV9	.	CASSGTALQTF	TGTGCCAGCAGCGGGACAGCGCTCCAGACCTTC
TRBJ1-1	few	TRBV9	.	CASSVSGVNTEAFF	TGTGCCAGCAGCGTATCCGGGGTTAACACTGAAGCTTTCTTT
TRBJ2-7	once	TRBV6-2/TRBV6-3	TRBD2	CASSYTSGGISGEQYF	TGTGCCAGCAGTTACACTAGCGGGGGGATCTCGGGCGAGCAGTACTTC
TRBJ1-2	.	TRBV4-2	.	CASSPAGLNYGYTF	TGTGCCAGCAGCCCCGCAGGGCTTAACTATGGCTACACCTTC
TRBJ1-1	.	TRBV7-9	.	CASSARVWDTEAFF	TGTGCCAGCAGCGCCAGGGTTTGGGACACTGAAGCTTTCTTT
TRBJ1-3	.	TRBV5-1	.	CASSPGEDRSLSGNTIYF	TGCGCCAGCAGCCCCGGTGAGGACAGAAGCCTCTCTGGAAACACCATATATTTT